The TCR beta chain under discussion was sequenced for a study of spatial heterogeneity in lung cancer. Study-level background: Fewer alpha-chain than beta-chain sequences were consistently detected.

There are many counts of this clonotype. Its antigen is unidentified. Each CDR3 protein is one row after TCRdb ran MiXCR on the 5' RACE reads. Of under 100,000 distinct CDR3 sequences in the sample, roughly 8.7% were seen once. Time point noted: sample taken at primary tumor resection. Tumor, nontumor lung or frozen PBMC supplied whole RNA that was sequenced unsorted. A total of some 70 untreated early-stage non-small cell lung cancer patients served as donors. Whole-study results and caveats: The study found ubiquitous expanded tumor TCRs in blood more at resection than follow-up.

The sample consisted of PBMCs, taken at surgery. This TCR derives from a male donor with early-stage non-small cell lung cancer.

CDR3 amino acids: CSVYQGAEETQYF. The CDR3 nucleotides read TGCAGCGTTTATCAGGGGGCCGAGGAGACCCAGTACTTC. The genes are TRBV29-1 and TRBJ2-5; 8 nucleotides match TRBD1. The CDR3 sequence is 13 residues long. V was clipped by 5 bases and J by 5 bases; unmatched bases: 7. CDR1 is SQVTM, CDR2 ANQGSEA, per germline.